The 23 T cell receptor beta chains below all came from one sample that was sequenced in a study of human thymus T cells (dated by TCRdb to the early 2020s). Thymus tissue was collected as surgical resects that were removed during corrective cardiac surgery. Library creation used the immunoSEQ multiplex PCR assay. The table comes from immuneACCESS by way of TCRdb, which keeps in-frame sequences with V and J called. Part of the clones is missing from these tables; in studies checked, under half for an unresolved V gene and the rest for unknown reasons. This sample is represented by roughly 130,000 clones; just under 95% of them were singletons. The ten largest clones represent 0.02% to 0.03% of the sample. Specimen: thymus tissue. All receptors derive from a boy in the first two years of life with a congenital heart defect but otherwise immunologically healthy.

The V call is TRBV5-6, the J call TRBJ2-1; no definite D call. V was cut by 1 base and J by 3 bases, with 14 bases left in between. The CDR3 has 16 residues. The germline V gene has CDR1 SGHDT and CDR2 YYEEEE. The CDR3 DNA follows: TGTGCCAGCAGCTTGTGGCCTCCCTACTTCTACAATGAGCAGTTCTTC. It is translated as CASSLWPPYFYNEQFF.

The chain links TRBV28 to TRBJ2-2, with D perhaps TRBD1 (5 bases). The CDR3 covers 14 residues. With 0 bases removed from V and 5 bases from J, the gap between germline ends came to 7 bases. Germline values: CDR1 MDHEN, CDR2 SYDVKM. For the CDR3, the DNA is TGTGCCAGCAGTTTATGCCGGACAACCGGGGAGCTGTTTTTT. Translation: CASSLCRTTGELFF.

The rearrangement links TRBV25-1 to TRBJ1-1; D not certain. V lost 3 bases and J lost 3, with 5 bases in between. The CDR3 consists of 12 residues. Germline V gene data show CDR1 as MGHDK and CDR2 as SYGVNS. The CDR3 spells CASSDKHTEAFF. The CDR3 DNA follows: TGTGCCAGCAGTGATAAGCACACTGAAGCTTTCTTT.

The chain employs TRBV5-6 and TRBJ1-6; the match to TRBD1 covers 7 bases. With 0 bases clipped from V and 8 bases from J, the junction kept 2 bases outside the gene matches. The CDR3 is 14 residues long. Germline V gene sequence: CDR1 SGHDT, CDR2 YYEEEE. Here the CDR3 DNA reads TGTGCCAGCAGCTTGGCAGGGGGAGATTCACCCCTCCACTTT. This gives the protein CASSLAGGDSPLHF.

The rearrangement links TRBV27 to TRBJ1-1, with a weak D call TRBD1 (6 bases). This CDR3 region has 14 residues. Looked up from germline, CDR1 is MNHEY and CDR2 is SMNVEV (reference sequence). V lost 3 bases and J lost 5, with 13 bases in between. This CDR3 reads CASSLTPQGTEAFF. The CDR3 coding sequence is TGTGCCAGCAGTTTGACACCTCAGGGGACTGAAGCTTTCTTT.

The chain has TRBV28 and TRBJ1-3; no firm D call. Germline V gene lookup returns CDR1 MDHEN and CDR2 SYDVKM. CDR3 length equals 14 residues. Trimming shortened V by 5 bases and J by 4 bases, and 12 bases separated the two germline ends. The CDR3: CASSHLNAGNTIYF. As DNA, the CDR3 is TGTGCCAGCAGTCACCTCAATGCGGGAAACACCATATATTTT.

The J gene is TRBJ1-1, the V gene TRBV2, with a weak D call TRBD1 (5 bases). The CDR3 contains 14 residues. V was trimmed by 6 bases and J by 5 bases, leaving 16 bases between them. The germline CDR1 and CDR2 sequences are SNHLY and FYNNEI. CDR3 loop: CASSEGKGLTEAFF. The CDR3, as DNA: TGTGCCAGCAGCGAGGGGAAGGGCTTGACTGAAGCTTTCTTT.

V is TRBV7-2 and J is TRBJ2-3; no firm D call. Trimming stripped 1 base from V and 0 bases from J, with 8 bases between. Germline V gene sequence: CDR1 SGHTA, CDR2 FQGNSA. The CDR3 is 15 amino acids. The CDR3: CASSLGTPSTDTQYF. Here the CDR3 DNA reads TGTGCCAGCAGCTTAGGGACGCCCAGCACAGATACGCAGTATTTT. Filled out from reference TRBV7-2 and TRBJ2-3, the complete variable domain reads GAGVSQSPSNKVTEKGKDVELRCDPISGHTALYWYRQSLGQGLEFLIYFQGNSAPDKSGLPSDRFSAERTGGSVSTLTIQRTQQEDSAVYLCASSLGTPSTDTQYFGPGTRLTVL.

The CDR3 coding sequence is TGTGCCAGCAGCGGGGAATGGTGCGAGCAGTACTTC. Protein: CASSGEWCEQYF. The genes are TRBV2 and TRBJ2-7; weak D call: TRBD2 (5 bases). The CDR3 is made up of 12 amino acids. Germline loops: CDR1 SNHLY, CDR2 FYNNEI. The V and J ends lost 6 bases and 6 bases respectively, with 12 bases between them.

This chain joins TRBV12-5 and TRBJ2-7, with D hard to call. Per germline, CDR1 LGHNT and CDR2 FRNRAP. This CDR3 has 13 amino acids. Deletions cut 7 bases from V and 1 base from J, with 11 bases between. The CDR3 loop reads CASASGQSYEQYF. CDR3 DNA: TGTGCTAGTGCCTCTGGGCAATCCTACGAGCAGTACTTC.

The chain uses TRBV12-5 and TRBJ2-3, with 8 bases matching TRBD2. Trimming at V came to 2 bases and at J to 5 bases, leaving 6 bases not matched to a gene. The CDR3 is 15 amino acids. Germline V gene lookup returns CDR1 LGHNT and CDR2 FRNRAP. CDR3 sequence reads: CASGLNRGGVDTQYF. In nucleotides, the CDR3 is TGTGCTAGTGGTTTGAACCGGGGGGGCGTAGATACGCAGTATTTT. The whole variable domain, remainder taken from reference TRBV12-5 and TRBJ2-3, is DARVTQTPRHKVTEMGQEVTMRCQPILGHNTVFWYRQTMMQGLELLAYFRNRAPLDDSGMPKDRFSAEMPDATLATLKIQPSEPRDSAVYFCASGLNRGGVDTQYFGPGTRLTVL.

V gene TRBV4-1 combines with J gene TRBJ2-7; TRBD1 matches 7 bases. The CDR3 covers 10 residues. CDR1 is MGHRA, CDR2 YSYEKL, per germline. After removal of 11 bases from V and 6 bases from J, the junction contained 4 bases not matched to a gene. The CDR3 here is CAGSGGEQYF. In DNA, the CDR3 is TGCGCCGGTTCAGGGGGCGAGCAGTACTTC.

The rearrangement joins TRBV20-1 to TRBJ2-1; no definite D call. The V gene's germline CDR1 is DFQATT and CDR2 SNEGSKA (reference sequence). The CDR3 consists of 11 residues. Deletions cut 3 bases from V and 6 bases from J, with 6 bases between. In DNA, the CDR3 is TGCAGTGCTAGCTCGACCAATGAGCAGTTCTTC. Amino acid sequence: CSASSTNEQFF.

The rearrangement uses TRBV7-2 and TRBJ2-7, with D possibly matching TRBD2 (7 bases). Germline lookup yields CDR1 SGHTA and CDR2 FQGNSA. This CDR3 has 15 residues. V shed 4 bases and J shed 3 bases, with 16 bases lying between them. The CDR3 loop is CASSSERGGIYEQYF. The CDR3 nucleotides are TGTGCCAGCAGCTCCGAAAGGGGGGGGATCTACGAGCAGTACTTC.

The chain joins TRBV5-4 to TRBJ1-2; 7 nucleotides line up with TRBD1. This CDR3 comprises 14 residues. J lost 2 bases, V lost 6 bases, and 7 bases had no gene match. Germline CDR1 and CDR2: SGHNT and YYREEE (reference sequence). CDR3 region: CASTLPGQNYGYTF. DNA of the CDR3: TGTGCCAGCACCCTACCGGGACAGAACTATGGCTACACCTTC.

The chain links TRBV5-1 to TRBJ2-1; the match to TRBD1 covers 7 bases. This CDR3 region has 15 residues. With V trimmed by 2 bases and J by 3 bases, 5 bases remained unmatched. Germline V CDR1 and CDR2: SGHRS, YFSETQ. Here the CDR3 reads CASSFNRGYYNEQFF. As DNA, the CDR3 is TGCGCCAGCAGCTTCAACAGGGGCTACTACAATGAGCAGTTCTTC.

This clone came up a few times. This sequence joins TRBV6-5 and TRBJ1-2, with D tentatively TRBD1 (6 bases). V was shortened by 7 bases and J by 5 bases, with 14 bases between the two germline ends. The CDR3 is 13 amino acids. The germline V gene encodes CDR1 MNHEY and CDR2 SVGAGI. The CDR3 sequence is CASNYLDRYGYTF. As DNA, the CDR3 is TGTGCCAGCAACTACCTCGACAGGTATGGCTACACCTTC.

The chain uses TRBV5-4 and TRBJ1-2; TRBD1 aligns across 7 bases. CDR3 length: 15 residues. Germline loops: CDR1 SGHNT, CDR2 YYREEE (reference sequence). The V segment lost 2 bases and the J segment 2 bases; nucleotides outside the gene matches: 6. The DNA for the CDR3 is TGTGCCAGCAGCTTTGGGACAGTGCAAAACTATGGCTACACCTTC. Translating gives CASSFGTVQNYGYTF.

The genes are TRBV5-1 and TRBJ2-7, with 9 bases fitting TRBD2. V lost 4 bases, J lost 3 bases, and 8 bases stayed unmatched. Germline CDR1 is SGHRS and CDR2 is YFSETQ. The CDR3 runs to 15 residues. The CDR3 protein is CASSQGSGGIYEQYF. In DNA, the CDR3 is TGCGCCAGCAGCCAGGGTAGCGGGGGCATCTACGAGCAGTACTTC.

V is TRBV13 and J is TRBJ2-3; 9 bases line up with TRBD1. This CDR3 is built from 19 residues. Trimming took 2 bases from V and 8 from J; bases not matched to a gene: 20. Germline V gives CDR1 PRHDT, CDR2 FYEKMQ (reference sequence). The CDR3 DNA follows: TGTGCCAGCAGCTTAAGATATAGGGTGAGGGACAGGGTTGTCGCTACGCAGTATTTT. This translates into CASSLRYRVRDRVVATQYF.

The CDR3 DNA reads TGCGCCAGCAGCCAAGATCGTTACGGGCGGGAGGGTGAGCAGTTCTTC. This sequence encodes CASSQDRYGREGEQFF. The chain couples TRBV4-1 to TRBJ2-1, with TRBD2 matching over 9 bases. With V trimmed by 0 bases and J by 9 bases, 9 bases remained unmatched. The CDR3 runs 16 residues. CDR1 MGHRA and CDR2 YSYEKL come from the germline V gene.

This clone was recorded only once. The chain recombines TRBV2 with TRBJ2-7; perhaps TRBD2 as D (7 bases). V lost 6 bases, J lost 3 bases, and 15 bases lay in between. The CDR3 has 14 residues. Germline V gene sequence: CDR1 SNHLY, CDR2 FYNNEI. CDR3 in DNA: TGTGCCAGCAGGGTCCAGAGGGGGGGCTACGAGCAGTACTTC. Residues: CASRVQRGGYEQYF.

This clone was counted once. The chain's CDR3 is CASSYSTGREETQYF. DNA of the CDR3: TGTGCCAGCAGTTACTCGACGGGCAGGGAAGAGACCCAGTACTTC. The gene calls are TRBV6-5 and TRBJ2-5; TRBD1 is a possible D gene (5 bases). CDR3 length equals 15 residues. The V gene's germline CDR1 is MNHEY and CDR2 SVGAGI. V was shortened by 0 bases and J by 3 bases, with 11 bases between the two germline ends.